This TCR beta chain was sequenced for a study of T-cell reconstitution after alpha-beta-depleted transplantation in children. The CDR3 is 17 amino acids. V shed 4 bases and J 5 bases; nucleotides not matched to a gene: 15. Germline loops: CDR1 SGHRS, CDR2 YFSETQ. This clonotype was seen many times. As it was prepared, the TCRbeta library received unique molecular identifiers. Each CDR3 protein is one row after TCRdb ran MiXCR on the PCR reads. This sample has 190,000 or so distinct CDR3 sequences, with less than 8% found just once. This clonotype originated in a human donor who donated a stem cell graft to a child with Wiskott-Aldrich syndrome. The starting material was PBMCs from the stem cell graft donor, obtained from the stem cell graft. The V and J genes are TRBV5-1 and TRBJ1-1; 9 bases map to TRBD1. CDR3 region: CASSRNRDRVRSTEAFF. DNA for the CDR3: TGCGCCAGCAGCCGGAACCGGGACAGGGTACGTTCGACTGAAGCTTTCTTT.